The 26 T cell receptor beta chains listed next were all sequenced from one sample in a study of cytomegalovirus exposure and HLA in healthy donors. The PCR contained 60 Vbeta and 13 Jbeta primers. Using immunoSEQ multiplex PCR, the repertoire was profiled, and TCRdb retains in-frame clones only, with some absent. Of fewer than 110,000 clones listed, around 78% are singletons. What was sequenced was PBMCs. Receptors were obtained from a man under 40 in good health and CMV-seronegative.

CDR3 bases: TGTGCCAGCAGTGTTGACAACAGGGTCGGCTACGAGCAGTACTTC. It translates to CASSVDNRVGYEQYF. This chain connects TRBV6-1 to TRBJ2-7; TRBD1 is a possible D gene (6 bases). This CDR3 is built from 15 residues. V lost 4 bases and J 3 bases, leaving 16 bases between the germline ends. Germline V CDR1 and CDR2: MNHNS, SASEGT.

V and J are TRBV27 and TRBJ2-7; 10 nucleotides match TRBD2. The CDR3 has 14 amino acids. CDR1 and CDR2 from the germline V gene are MNHEY and SMNVEV (reference sequence). With 6 bases clipped from V and 3 bases from J, the junction kept 5 bases outside the gene matches. In nucleotides, the CDR3 is TGTGCCAGCAGCCCATGGACTAGCGGCTACGAGCAGTACTTC. This encodes CASSPWTSGYEQYF.

The V gene is TRBV6-5, the J gene TRBJ2-4; TRBD2 agrees at 8 bases. The CDR3 extends over 14 amino acids. Germline V gives CDR1 MNHEY, CDR2 SVGAGI. J was trimmed by 6 bases and V by 10 bases; bases with no gene match: 11. The CDR3 region has the DNA TGTGCCACCCAACCAGCGGGAGTATTAAACATTCAGTACTTC. This codes for CATQPAGVLNIQYF.

The chain links TRBV30 to TRBJ1-4; D possibly corresponds to TRBD1 (6 bases). There are 14 residues in the CDR3. V was clipped by 2 bases and J by 7 bases, with 14 bases between them. In germline, CDR1 is GTSNPN, CDR2 SVGIG (reference sequence). The CDR3 reads CAWSLGGGGEKLFF. For the CDR3, the DNA is TGTGCCTGGAGTCTAGGGGGGGGTGGTGAAAAACTGTTTTTT.

V gene TRBV27 combines with J gene TRBJ2-3, with 8 bases identical to TRBD1. V was pared by 6 bases and J by 2 bases, with 10 bases of the junction left unmatched. Germline V gene sequence: CDR1 MNHEY, CDR2 SMNVEV (reference sequence). There are 16 residues in the CDR3. CDR3 DNA sequence: TGTGCCAGCAGCCTCGCCGGGACAGGCTACACAGATACGCAGTATTTT. This encodes CASSLAGTGYTDTQYF.

This clone was detected a few times. The J gene is TRBJ1-4, the V gene TRBV5-4; D may be TRBD1 (6 bases). In germline, CDR1 is SGHNT, CDR2 YYREEE (reference sequence). The V end lost 4 bases, the J end lost 6 bases, and 16 bases lay between the germline ends. The CDR3 consists of 15 residues. CDR3: CASSPGGQRDEKLFF. CDR3 in DNA: TGTGCCAGCAGCCCGGGGGGGCAGAGAGATGAAAAACTGTTTTTT.

The rearrangement joins TRBV13 to TRBJ1-1; 9 positions agree with TRBD1. Germline V lookup: CDR1 PRHDT, CDR2 FYEKMQ (reference sequence). The CDR3 covers 14 residues. V trimming: 5 bases; J trimming: 4 bases; junction bases outside the gene matches: 5. CDR3 DNA: TGTGCCAGCAGCCGTACAGGGGGCGGCACTGAAGCTTTCTTT. This translates into CASSRTGGGTEAFF.

The chain uses TRBV5-4 and TRBJ2-5; TRBD1 aligns across 8 bases. The DNA end lines up better with TRBJ2-7; the J call may be wrong. The germline V gene has CDR1 SGHNT and CDR2 YYREEE (reference sequence). This CDR3 is 14 amino acids long. The CDR3 nucleotides read TGTGCCAGCAGCTCTTCAGGGGGCTACCACGAGCAGTACTTC. Translated: CASSSSGGYHEQYF.

The gene calls are TRBV2 and TRBJ2-7, with 13 bases fitting TRBD2. Looked up from germline, CDR1 is SNHLY and CDR2 is FYNNEI. The length of the CDR3 is 16 residues. The trim removed 7 bases at V and 9 bases at J, leaving 15 bases unmatched. The CDR3 loop reads CASTLGLAGAAFGQYF. Written as DNA, the CDR3 is TGTGCCAGCACCCTAGGACTAGCGGGGGCAGCTTTCGGGCAGTACTTC.

In its sample, this clone was seen a few times. The V and J genes are TRBV21-1 and TRBJ2-1; the DNA was not compared with TRBD1, the D call given in the table. TRBV21-1 is labeled a pseudogene. The CDR3 loop spans 14 amino acids. CDR3 DNA sequence: TGTGCCAGCAGCAAGGACAGGGTTGGCAATGAGCAGTTCTTC. It is translated as CASSKDRVGNEQFF.

This chain connects TRBV25-1 to TRBJ1-2; D is possibly TRBD1 (5 bases). The V gene lost 6 bases and the J gene lost 4 bases, with 15 bases spanning the gap. Per the germline V gene, CDR1 is MGHDK and CDR2 is SYGVNS. This CDR3 region has 14 residues. CDR3 bases: TGTGCCAGCAGCCATCTGACAGCGAGCTATGGCTACACCTTC. Protein product: CASSHLTASYGYTF.

The chain carries TRBV11-3 and TRBJ1-5; no clear D gene. The CDR3 has 18 residues. The ends were cut back, 2 bases at V and 0 bases at J, with 17 bases in the middle. Germline CDR1 reads SGHNT; CDR2 reads YENEEA. The CDR3 spells CASSLRNSRSNSNQPQHF. The CDR3 DNA follows: TGTGCCAGCAGCTTACGTAACAGTAGATCTAATAGCAATCAGCCCCAGCATTTT.

This chain links TRBV9 with TRBJ2-1; D ambiguous. There are 13 residues in the CDR3. V lost 6 bases to trimming and J lost 6 bases, with 13 bases between them. Germline CDR1 is SGDLS and CDR2 is YYNGEE. CDR3 in DNA: TGTGCCAGCAAGGCGGTAGGCCCCAATGAGCAGTTCTTC. It translates to CASKAVGPNEQFF.

CDR3 region: CAISEGDYEQFF. The CDR3, as DNA: TGTGCCATCAGTGAAGGGGACTATGAGCAGTTCTTC. J is TRBJ2-1 and V is TRBV10-3; D possibly corresponds to TRBD2 (6 bases). The CDR3 sequence is 12 residues long. In germline, CDR1 is ENHRY, CDR2 SYGVKD. V was shortened by 3 bases and J by 8 bases, with 8 bases between the two germline ends.

The rearrangement links TRBV20-1 to TRBJ2-1; perhaps TRBD2 as D (5 bases). The germline V gene has CDR1 DFQATT and CDR2 SNEGSKA (reference sequence). V shed 7 bases and J shed 9 bases, with 13 bases lying between them. There are 11 residues in the CDR3. The CDR3 loop is CSEASLGEQFF. CDR3 nucleotide sequence: TGCAGTGAGGCTAGCTTGGGTGAGCAGTTCTTC.

The chain links TRBV30 to TRBJ1-1; 8 bases map to TRBD1. V dropped 2 bases and J dropped 12; count of bases not matched to a gene: 14. This CDR3 is built from 14 residues. Germline CDR1 GTSNPN, CDR2 SVGIG (reference sequence). The CDR3 here is CAWSRGRGPSETFF. The CDR3 nucleotides read TGTGCCTGGAGTCGCGGCAGGGGGCCATCAGAAACTTTCTTT.

The gene calls are TRBV5-8 and TRBJ1-1; 8 positions match TRBD1. The V gene's germline CDR1 is SGHTS and CDR2 YDEGEE. With 3 bases clipped from V and 3 bases from J, the junction kept 7 bases outside the gene matches. The CDR3 length is 15 residues. The CDR3 here is CASSSSPDRDTEAFF. CDR3 bases: TGTGCCAGCAGCTCCTCCCCGGACAGGGACACTGAAGCTTTCTTT. The variable domain in full, with the rest retrieved from reference TRBV5-8 and TRBJ1-1, is EAGVTQSPTHLIKTRGQQATLRCSPISGHTSVYWYQQALGLGLQFLLWYDEGEERNRGNFPPRFSGRQFPNYSSELNVNALELEDSALYLCASSSSPDRDTEAFFGQGTRLTVV.

Notes on this clone: Other DNA sequences in the same sample also yield this CDR3. V usage is TRBV5-6 and J usage is TRBJ2-7, with 9 nucleotides matching TRBD2. The CDR3 length is 16 residues. J gave up 4 bases and V 0 bases, and 8 bases lay outside the gene matches. Germline V gene sequence: CDR1 SGHDT, CDR2 YYEEEE. CDR3 sequence: CASSLVLAGKGYEQYF. DNA for the CDR3: TGTGCCAGCAGCTTGGTGCTAGCGGGAAAGGGATACGAGCAGTACTTC.

This rearrangement joins TRBV7-3 to TRBJ1-1, with 9 bases aligning to TRBD1. J lost 8 bases, V lost 5 bases, and 9 bases had no gene match. The germline V gene encodes CDR1 SGHTA and CDR2 FQGTGA. CDR3 length equals 14 residues. CDR3 coding DNA: TGTGCCAGCAGCCCCAGTCCCGGGACAGGGGAAGCTTTCTTT. It codes for CASSPSPGTGEAFF.

This clone was counted between two and nine times. The chain carries TRBV30 and TRBJ2-6; perhaps TRBD2 as D (5 bases). The CDR3 spans 17 residues. With 4 bases removed from V and 0 bases from J, the gap between germline ends came to 16 bases. Germline values: CDR1 GTSNPN, CDR2 SVGIG (reference sequence). The CDR3 reads CAWTAGLSSSGANVLTF. The DNA for the CDR3 is TGTGCCTGGACCGCCGGACTGAGTAGCTCTGGGGCCAACGTCCTGACTTTC.

With respect to this clone: Other DNA variants within this sample encode the same CDR3. The chain combines TRBV2 with TRBJ2-6; D is possibly TRBD2 (5 bases). Per germline, CDR1 SNHLY and CDR2 FYNNEI. V lost 7 bases and J 4 bases, leaving 14 bases between the germline ends. This CDR3 is 15 amino acids long. As DNA, the CDR3 is TGTGCCAGCAAGGTTCGGGGTTCGGGGGCCAACGTCCTGACTTTC. It is translated as CASKVRGSGANVLTF.

This chain links TRBV9 with TRBJ2-3; TRBD1 agrees at 7 bases. Germline values: CDR1 SGDLS, CDR2 YYNGEE. CDR3 length: 19 amino acids. V shed 0 bases and J 2 bases; nucleotides not matched to a gene: 15. In DNA, the CDR3 is TGTGCCAGCAGCGTAGCCCCTGGACCAGCCACAGGGGTCACAGATACGCAGTATTTT. Its translation is CASSVAPGPATGVTDTQYF.

Only one count was recorded for this clone. The rearrangement joins TRBV5-1 to TRBJ1-5; 10 bases are a match to TRBD1. V lost 8 bases and J lost 0; bases outside the gene matches: 2. CDR1 is SGHRS and CDR2 is YFSETQ in the germline V gene. The CDR3 loop spans 14 amino acids. CDR3 DNA sequence: TGCGCCAGAGGGACAGGGGATAGCAATCAGCCCCAGCATTTT. Its protein is CARGTGDSNQPQHF.

The gene calls are TRBV29-1 and TRBJ2-5, with 8 bases fitting TRBD1. With V trimmed by 8 bases and J by 5 bases, 10 bases remained unmatched. Germline V CDR1 and CDR2: SQVTM, ANQGSEA. There are 13 residues in the CDR3. The CDR3 DNA follows: TGCAGCCTTTCCGGGACAGGAGATGAGACCCAGTACTTC. Its translation: CSLSGTGDETQYF.

This chain joins TRBV7-8 and TRBJ1-4; tentative D call: TRBD1 (5 bases). Germline V gene data show CDR1 as SGHVS and CDR2 as FQNEAQ. The CDR3 is 17 amino acids. Trimming left V 5 bases short and J 3 bases short, with 19 bases between. The CDR3 DNA reads as TGTGCCAGCAGCGCCGCGGGGGACCCACGGTCTAATGAAAAACTGTTTTTT. Protein: CASSAAGDPRSNEKLFF.

The chain joins TRBV4-2 to TRBJ1-3; tentatively, D is TRBD1 (6 bases). The length of the CDR3 is 15 residues. Trimming removed 1 base from V and 4 bases from J, with 11 bases in between. Germline loops: CDR1 LGHNA, CDR2 YNFKEQ. CDR3 sequence reads: CASSQAGTSGNTIYF. Written as DNA, the CDR3 is TGTGCCAGCAGCCAAGCAGGGACATCGGGAAACACCATATATTTT.